The 14 T cell receptor beta chains reported below all come from one sample, sequenced in a study of HIV-infected patients and healthy controls. Around 0.5 ug RNA was reverse transcribed with alpha and beta constant-region primers. Separate chain-specific third strand synthesis with multiplexing indices produced the alpha and beta libraries. TCRdb analysed the 5' RACE reads with MiXCR anew, one entry per CDR3 protein. The data hold about 16,000 distinct CDR3 sequences, with 9.4% observed a single time. All unsorted peripheral T cells were captured because whole blood was used without fractionation. Sequencing was performed on blood. The receptor source for this set is an adult in good health.

This clonotype was observed many times. This chain connects TRBV6-6 to TRBJ2-2; 11 bases agree with TRBD1. Trimming removed 5 bases from V and 3 bases from J; junction bases left unmatched: 5. The CDR3 runs 16 residues. CDR1 and CDR2 from the germline V gene are MNHNY and SVGAGI (reference sequence). The CDR3 here is CASSNGQGADTGELFF. CDR3 sequence (DNA): TGTGCCAGCAGTAACGGACAGGGGGCGGACACCGGGGAGCTGTTTTTT.

In its sample, this clonotype is medium-sized. The genes are TRBV25-1 and TRBJ1-5, with a possible D match to TRBD1 (6 bases). The V gene's germline CDR1 is MGHDK and CDR2 SYGVNS. The V end lost 2 bases, the J end lost 2 bases, and 10 bases lay between the germline ends. CDR3 length equals 15 residues. CDR3 protein: CASSEPGVGNQPQHF. In DNA, the CDR3 is TGTGCCAGCAGTGAACCAGGGGTTGGCAATCAGCCCCAGCATTTT.

This clonotype is judged medium-sized (0.01 to 0.1%). The chain links TRBV20-1 to TRBJ1-4; a possible D gene is TRBD1 (6 bases). CDR3 length: 14 amino acids. V dropped 0 bases and J dropped 8 bases, with 13 bases sitting between them. Germline CDR1 and CDR2: DFQATT and SNEGSKA (reference sequence). This CDR3 reads CSAREVTGKEKLFF. CDR3 DNA sequence: TGCAGTGCTAGAGAAGTAACAGGGAAGGAAAAACTGTTTTTT.

The genes are TRBV27 and TRBJ1-2; tentatively, D is TRBD1 (6 bases). CDR3 length equals 13 residues. With 5 bases removed from V and 5 bases from J, the gap between germline ends came to 12 bases. Germline V lookup: CDR1 MNHEY, CDR2 SMNVEV (reference sequence). The CDR3 protein is CASSPTGYYGYTF. In DNA form, the CDR3 reads TGTGCCAGCAGTCCCACAGGGTATTATGGCTACACCTTC.

Many counts were recorded for this clonotype. The V and J genes are TRBV7-2 and TRBJ2-3; 7 bases are shared with TRBD1. V shed 2 bases and J 2 bases; nucleotides not matched to a gene: 7. The CDR3 consists of 16 residues. Germline V gene lookup returns CDR1 SGHTA and CDR2 FQGNSA. The CDR3, as DNA: TGTGCCAGCAGCTTATTCCGGGACAGCTACACAGATACGCAGTATTTT. Translating gives CASSLFRDSYTDTQYF. Full variable domain (rest looked up from reference TRBV7-2 and TRBJ2-3): GAGVSQSPSNKVTEKGKDVELRCDPISGHTALYWYRQSLGQGLEFLIYFQGNSAPDKSGLPSDRFSAERTGGSVSTLTIQRTQQEDSAVYLCASSLFRDSYTDTQYFGPGTRLTVL.

With respect to this clonotype: This may stem from a read error, because a much larger clone lies one nucleotide away. The CDR3 here is CASSWLGTQYF. The CDR3 DNA sequence: TGTGCCAGCAGCTGGCTTGGTACGCAGTATTTT. V and J are TRBV7-8 and TRBJ2-3; D gene ambiguous. The V gene's germline CDR1 is SGHVS and CDR2 FQNEAQ. Trimming cost V 4 bases and J 8 bases, with 7 bases left between them. The CDR3 length is 11 residues.

Many counts were recorded for this clonotype. This chain uses TRBV3-1 with TRBJ2-2, with D possibly matching TRBD1 (6 bases). CDR3 length: 16 residues. The germline CDR1 and CDR2 sequences are LGHDT and YNNKEL (reference sequence). V was pared by 1 base and J by 5 bases, with 14 bases between. This CDR3 is CASSQVTTGWTGELFF. The CDR3 DNA reads as TGTGCCAGCAGCCAAGTTACCACAGGGTGGACCGGGGAGCTGTTTTTT.

This clonotype was detected ten times or more. The rearrangement uses TRBV29-1 and TRBJ2-3; a weak D match, TRBD2 (6 bases). The CDR3 has 12 amino acids. CDR1 is SQVTM, CDR2 ANQGSEA, per germline. The ends were cut back, 7 bases at V and 6 bases at J, with 14 bases in the middle. DNA for the CDR3: TGCAGCGGACCGGACGGGACTGATACGCAGTATTTT. This encodes CSGPDGTDTQYF.

This clonotype was seen only a few times. The chain carries TRBV6-4 and TRBJ2-5; 9 bases fit TRBD2. CDR1 and CDR2 from the germline V gene are MRHNA and SNTAGT. V was pared by 4 bases and J by 2 bases, with 5 bases of the junction left unmatched. This CDR3 is built from 15 residues. CDR3 amino acids: CASSAASGAQETQYF. The DNA of the CDR3 is TGTGCCAGCAGTGCGGCTAGCGGGGCTCAAGAGACCCAGTACTTC.

This clonotype is classed as medium-sized. The chain carries TRBV5-1 and TRBJ2-5; 10 bases fit TRBD2. This CDR3 has 16 residues. The trim removed 4 bases at V and 5 bases at J, leaving 11 bases unmatched. Germline V gene sequence: CDR1 SGHRS, CDR2 YFSETQ. The CDR3 bases are TGCGCCAGCAGCGCAGGAGGCCTAGCGGGAGCGGAGACCCAGTACTTC. Translating gives CASSAGGLAGAETQYF.

This clonotype is categorized as medium-sized. This chain connects TRBV25-1 to TRBJ2-7; 14 positions agree with TRBD2. The CDR3 is made up of 18 amino acids. Germline CDR1 reads MGHDK; CDR2 reads SYGVNS. Losses at the gene ends were 6 bases for V and 5 bases for J; bases not matched to a gene: 15. The CDR3 region is CASSLGTSGSVVFDEQYF. DNA for the CDR3: TGTGCCAGCAGCCTTGGGACTAGCGGGAGTGTTGTTTTCGACGAGCAGTACTTC.

This clonotype was seen repeatedly, ten times or more. J is TRBJ2-3 and V is TRBV7-3; 8 nucleotides match TRBD2. Germline assignment: CDR1 SGHTA and CDR2 FQGTGA. The CDR3 has 17 residues. J lost 5 bases, V lost 2 bases, and 12 bases had no gene match. CDR3 sequence (DNA): TGTGCCAGCAGCTTATACGGGGGGGCACTCGACTTAGATACGCAGTATTTT. Translation: CASSLYGGALDLDTQYF.

This clonotype was found many times. The chain joins TRBV5-1 to TRBJ2-2; TRBD2 matches at 8 bases. J gave up 3 bases and V 2 bases, and 0 bases lay outside the gene matches. Germline V gives CDR1 SGHRS, CDR2 YFSETQ. There are 14 residues in the CDR3. The CDR3 DNA sequence: TGCGCCAGCAGCTTTAGCGGGGACACCGGGGAGCTGTTTTTT. Protein sequence: CASSFSGDTGELFF. The whole variable domain, remainder taken from reference TRBV5-1 and TRBJ2-2, is KAGVTQTPRYLIKTRGQQVTLSCSPISGHRSVSWYQQTPGQGLQFLFEYFSETQRNKGNFPGRFSGRQFSNSRSEMNVSTLELGDSALYLCASSFSGDTGELFFGEGSRLTVL.

This clonotype is medium-sized (0.01 to 0.1%) by share. The chain couples TRBV29-1 to TRBJ1-5; no reliable D call. The V gene's germline CDR1 is SQVTM and CDR2 ANQGSEA. V was shortened by 4 bases and J by 0 bases, with 7 bases between the two germline ends. The CDR3 length is 13 residues. This CDR3 is CSVASDSNQPQHF. The CDR3 DNA is TGCAGCGTTGCCAGTGATAGCAATCAGCCCCAGCATTTT.